This TCR beta chain was profiled in a study of T cells after yellow fever vaccination. The overall study: Preparation of the low-cell-number fractions used SMART-Seq v4 Ultra Low Input. Overall study results and limits: Boosting was followed by the reappearance of most primary-vaccination clones (less than 98% CD4, about 88% CD8).

Germline CDR1 MGHRA, CDR2 YSYEKL. J gave up 3 bases and V 1 base, and 16 bases lay outside the gene matches. This CDR3 contains 20 residues. A word on this clonotype: Its antigen is as yet unknown.

In TCRdb, the 5' RACE reads were re-called with MiXCR into one record per CDR3 protein. The table includes about 580,000 distinct CDR3 sequences, about 15% detected once. This receptor was identified in a young man who received the YFV17D yellow fever vaccine. This chain joins TRBV4-1 and TRBJ2-5; 11 bases line up with TRBD2. The input for sequencing was PBMCs, taken 5 days after the first yellow fever vaccination. The DNA for the CDR3 is TGCGCCAGCAGCCAAGTTGCTGGGACTAGCGGTCAGGAGGGGGAAGAGACCCAGTACTTC. It translates to CASSQVAGTSGQEGEETQYF.